This T cell receptor (beta chain) is drawn from a study of radiation and T cells in renal cell carcinoma. Study context: Nephrectomy followed 15 Gy stereotactic body radiation by 4 weeks.

Sample time point: blood 2 weeks post-SBRT. Treatment defined: 15 Gy SBRT to primary tumor, nephrectomy 4 weeks later. TCRdb's copy holds only in-frame clones and misses some; the assay was immunoSEQ multiplex PCR. Of about 130,000 clones in the sample, 85% to 90% are singletons; the top ten hold 5.8%. CDR1 and CDR2 (germline): MNHNS, SASEGT. The CDR3 consists of 13 residues. Deletions cut 2 bases from V and 11 bases from J, with 15 bases between. The sequence came from a woman between 65 and 79 years old with renal cell carcinoma. The chain recombines TRBV6-1 with TRBJ1-1; the D gene is possibly TRBD1 (6 bases). Sequenced material: blood, taken from a patient whose treatment included radiotherapy and nephrectomy. Here the CDR3 DNA reads TGTGCCAGCAGTGAAAGGGGGGGTAACTTGGCTTTCTTT. Translation: CASSERGGNLAFF.